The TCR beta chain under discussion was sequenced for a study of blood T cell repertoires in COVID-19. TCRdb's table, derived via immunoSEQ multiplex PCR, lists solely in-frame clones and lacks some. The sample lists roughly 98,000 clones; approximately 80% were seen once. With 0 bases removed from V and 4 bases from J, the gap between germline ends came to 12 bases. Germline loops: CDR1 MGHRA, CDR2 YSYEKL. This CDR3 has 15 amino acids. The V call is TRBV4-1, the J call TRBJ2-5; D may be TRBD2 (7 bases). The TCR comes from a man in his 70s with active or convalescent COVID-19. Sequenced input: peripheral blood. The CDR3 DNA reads TGCGCCAGCAGCCAAGACCGGGGGGCCCTAGAGACCCAGTACTTC. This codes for CASSQDRGALETQYF.